These T cell receptor beta chains were read from a single sample in a study of cytomegalovirus exposure and HLA in healthy donors. TCRdb's table, derived via immunoSEQ multiplex PCR, lists solely in-frame clones and lacks some. There are tens of thousands of clones in the sample, with 1.5% held by the top ten. Input material: PBMCs. Source of these receptors: an older woman in good health and CMV-seronegative. Both conserved end residues are part of each CDR3. The D gene is left open where the match is weak.

CDR3nt | CDR3aa | j_gene | v_gene | d_gene
TGTGCCAGCAGCCAACTAGCGGGAATACACGAGCAGTACTTC | CASSQLAGIHEQYF | TRBJ2-7 | TRBV4-2 | TRBD2
TGTGCCAGCAGTGCATGGGACAGGTCGGGCGAGCAGTACTTC | CASSAWDRSGEQYF | TRBJ2-7 | TRBV6-5 | TRBD1
TGTGCCAGCTCATGGGACAGGGACGAGCAGTACTTC | CASSWDRDEQYF | TRBJ2-7 | TRBV18 | TRBD1
TGTGCCAGCAGTCTAGCGGGGAGCACAGATACGCAGTATTTT | CASSLAGSTDTQYF | TRBJ2-3 | TRBV6-6 | TRBD2
TGTGCCAGCTCTCCGGGACAGGGGGCTGTGAATGAGCAGTTCTTC | CASSPGQGAVNEQFF | TRBJ2-1 | TRBV28 | TRBD1
TGTGCCAGCAGAGGACTAGCGGGTACGGAGGAGCAGTACTTC | CASRGLAGTEEQYF | TRBJ2-7 | TRBV6-5 | TRBD2
TGCGCCAGCAGCCGAGCACCTAGGGGGGGTGATGAAAAACTGTTTTTT | CASSRAPRGGDEKLFF | TRBJ1-4 | TRBV5-1 | -
TGTGCCAGCAGACCTAGCGGTAGGCACAAGCAGTACTTC | CASRPSGRHKQYF | TRBJ2-7 | TRBV6-6 | TRBD2
TGTGCCAGCTTGGACTTTTTATACGAGCAGTACTTC | CASLDFLYEQYF | TRBJ2-7 | TRBV6-1 | -
TGTGCCAGTAGTATACCTGGTTCGGGTTTCTCTGGAAACACCATATATTTT | CASSIPGSGFSGNTIYF | TRBJ1-3 | TRBV19 | -
TGTGCCAGCAGCTTGGGGGCGCAGCCTAATGAAAAACTGTTTTTT | CASSLGAQPNEKLFF | TRBJ1-4 | TRBV5-8 | -
TGTGCCAGCAGTTTCCCCGGAGTCGGAGGCGCTACCTACGAGCAGTACTTC | CASSFPGVGGATYEQYF | TRBJ2-7 | TRBV28 | -
TGTGCCAGCAGTCTTCACGGACAGGCGTACGAGCAGTACTTC | CASSLHGQAYEQYF | TRBJ2-7 | TRBV27 | TRBD1
TGTGCCAGTAGCAACGACGGGACAGTAATAGGCAAAAACATTCAGTACTTC | CASSNDGTVIGKNIQYF | TRBJ2-4 | TRBV19 | TRBD1
TGTGCCTGGAGCGGGACAGGGAGCTATGGCTACACCTTC | CAWSGTGSYGYTF | TRBJ1-2 | TRBV30 | TRBD1
TGTGCCAGCAGTTACGGACAGGGGATTGAAGCTTTCTTT | CASSYGQGIEAFF | TRBJ1-1 | TRBV6-6 | TRBD1
TGTGCCAGCAGGGACGACAGTTCCTATGGCTACACCTTC | CASRDDSSYGYTF | TRBJ1-2 | TRBV28 | -
TGTGCCAGCTCACCCCAGGACAGCTCCTACGAGCAGTACTTC | CASSPQDSSYEQYF | TRBJ2-7 | TRBV18 | -
TGTGCCAGCTCACCACGAGATAGCGGGAGGGGTGAGCAGTTCTTC | CASSPRDSGRGEQFF | TRBJ2-1 | TRBV18 | TRBD2
TGTGCCTGGAGTGTCCTAGCGGGGGGAAGTTTCTTC | CAWSVLAGGSFF | TRBJ2-1 | TRBV30 | TRBD2
TGTGCCAGCAGCCAAGAGGGCGGGCGCGGCGCAGATACGCAGTATTTT | CASSQEGGRGADTQYF | TRBJ2-3 | TRBV4-2 | -
TGTGCCACCAGCAGACGGGGGGGAAACACAGATACGCAGTATTTT | CATSRRGGNTDTQYF | TRBJ2-3 | TRBV15 | TRBD2
TGTGCCAGCAGGGGCGGACAGTTGAACACTGAAGCTTTCTTT | CASRGGQLNTEAFF | TRBJ1-1 | TRBV28 | -
TGTGCCAGCAGCACAGCAGAAGCAGATACGCAGTATTTT | CASSTAEADTQYF | TRBJ2-3 | TRBV28 | -
TGTGCCAGCAGCAGACTAGCGGCCCAAGAGACCCAGTACTTC | CASSRLAAQETQYF | TRBJ2-5 | TRBV7-2 | TRBD2
TGTGCCAGTATCCCGGACAGGGGGAACACTGAAGCTTTCTTT | CASIPDRGNTEAFF | TRBJ1-1 | TRBV19 | TRBD1
TGTGCCTGGAGTGTCAGGACAGTCGAGCTTAGTGGAAACACCATATATTTT | CAWSVRTVELSGNTIYF | TRBJ1-3 | TRBV30 | -